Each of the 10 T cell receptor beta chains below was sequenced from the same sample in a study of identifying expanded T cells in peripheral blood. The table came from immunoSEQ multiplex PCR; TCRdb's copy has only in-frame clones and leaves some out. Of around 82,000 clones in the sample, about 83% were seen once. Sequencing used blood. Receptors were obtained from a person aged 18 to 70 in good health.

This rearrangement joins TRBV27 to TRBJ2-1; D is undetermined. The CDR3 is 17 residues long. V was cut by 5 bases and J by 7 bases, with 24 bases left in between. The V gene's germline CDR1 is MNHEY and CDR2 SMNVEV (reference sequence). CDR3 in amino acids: CASSVLGELNIGNEQFF. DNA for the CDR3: TGTGCCAGCAGTGTACTCGGCGAGTTAAACATTGGGAATGAGCAGTTCTTC.

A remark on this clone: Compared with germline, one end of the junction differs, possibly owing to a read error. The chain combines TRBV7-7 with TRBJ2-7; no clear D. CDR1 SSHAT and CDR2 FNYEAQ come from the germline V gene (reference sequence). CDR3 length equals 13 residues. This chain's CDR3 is CASSATWGYEQYF. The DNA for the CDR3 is TGTGCTAGCAGCGCGACCTGGGGCTACGAGCAGTACTTC.

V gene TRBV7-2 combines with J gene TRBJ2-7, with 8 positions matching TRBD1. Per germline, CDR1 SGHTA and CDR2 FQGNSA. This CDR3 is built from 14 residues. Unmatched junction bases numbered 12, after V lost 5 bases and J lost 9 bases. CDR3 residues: CASSQGTGSLWQYF. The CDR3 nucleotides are TGTGCCAGCAGCCAAGGGACAGGTTCCCTCTGGCAGTACTTC.

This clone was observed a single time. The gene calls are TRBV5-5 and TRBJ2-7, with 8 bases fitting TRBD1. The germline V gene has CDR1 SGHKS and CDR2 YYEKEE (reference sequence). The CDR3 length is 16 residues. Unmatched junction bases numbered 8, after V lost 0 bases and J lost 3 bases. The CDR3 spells CASSLAVGQGFYEQYF. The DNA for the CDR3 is TGTGCCAGCAGCTTGGCAGTCGGACAGGGCTTCTACGAGCAGTACTTC.

For the CDR3, the DNA is TGTGCCAGCAGCCCAGGGGGGAGCTGGGGAGAGACCCAGTACTTC. Amino acids: CASSPGGSWGETQYF. The chain joins TRBV6-5 to TRBJ2-5; D perhaps matches TRBD1 (7 bases). Germline CDR1 is MNHEY and CDR2 is SVGAGI. Trimming removed 6 bases from V and 4 bases from J, with 18 bases in between. This CDR3 spans 15 amino acids.

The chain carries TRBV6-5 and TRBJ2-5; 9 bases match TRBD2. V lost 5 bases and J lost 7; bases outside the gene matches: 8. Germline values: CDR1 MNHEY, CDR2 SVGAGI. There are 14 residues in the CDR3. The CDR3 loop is CASSPIAGEGTQYF. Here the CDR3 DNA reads TGTGCCAGCAGTCCTATAGCGGGAGAGGGGACCCAGTACTTC.

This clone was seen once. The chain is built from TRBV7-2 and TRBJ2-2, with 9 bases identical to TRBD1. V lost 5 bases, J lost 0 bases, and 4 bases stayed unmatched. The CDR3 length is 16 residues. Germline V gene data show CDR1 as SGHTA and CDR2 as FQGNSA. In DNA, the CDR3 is TGTGCCAGCAGCGTCAACAGGGGGCCGAACACCGGGGAGCTGTTTTTT. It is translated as CASSVNRGPNTGELFF.

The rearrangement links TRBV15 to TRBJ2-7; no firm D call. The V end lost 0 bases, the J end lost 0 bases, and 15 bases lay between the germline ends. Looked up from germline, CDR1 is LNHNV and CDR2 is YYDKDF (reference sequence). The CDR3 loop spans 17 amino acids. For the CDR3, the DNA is TGTGCCACCAGCAGAGATAAAGGAACGGGCTACTCCTACGAGCAGTACTTC. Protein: CATSRDKGTGYSYEQYF.

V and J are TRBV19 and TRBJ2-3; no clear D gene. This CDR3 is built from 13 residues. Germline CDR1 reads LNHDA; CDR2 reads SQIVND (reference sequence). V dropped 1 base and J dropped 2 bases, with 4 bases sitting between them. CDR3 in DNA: TGTGCCAGTAGTATAGGTCTCACAGATACGCAGTATTTT. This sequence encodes CASSIGLTDTQYF. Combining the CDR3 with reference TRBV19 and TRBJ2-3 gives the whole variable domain DGGITQSPKYLFRKEGQNVTLSCEQNLNHDAMYWYRQDPGQGLRLIYYSQIVNDFQKGDIAEGYSVSREKKESFPLTVTSAQKNPTAFYLCASSIGLTDTQYFGPGTRLTVL.

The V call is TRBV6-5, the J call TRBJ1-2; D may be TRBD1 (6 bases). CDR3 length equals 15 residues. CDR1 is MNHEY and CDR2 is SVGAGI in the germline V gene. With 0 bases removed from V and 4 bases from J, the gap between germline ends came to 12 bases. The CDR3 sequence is CASSYSWGPVYGYTF. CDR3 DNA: TGTGCCAGCAGTTACTCGTGGGGGCCGGTCTATGGCTACACCTTC.